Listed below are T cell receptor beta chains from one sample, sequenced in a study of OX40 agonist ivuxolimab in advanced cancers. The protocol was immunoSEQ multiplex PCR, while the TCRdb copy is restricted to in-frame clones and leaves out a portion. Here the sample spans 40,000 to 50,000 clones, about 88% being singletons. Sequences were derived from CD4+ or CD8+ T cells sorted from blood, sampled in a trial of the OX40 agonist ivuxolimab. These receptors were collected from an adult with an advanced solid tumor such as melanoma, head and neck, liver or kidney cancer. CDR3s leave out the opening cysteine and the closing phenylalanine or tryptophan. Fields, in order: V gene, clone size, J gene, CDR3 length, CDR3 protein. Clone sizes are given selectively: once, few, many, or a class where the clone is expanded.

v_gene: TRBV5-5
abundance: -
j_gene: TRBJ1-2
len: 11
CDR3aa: ASSLDMNYGYT

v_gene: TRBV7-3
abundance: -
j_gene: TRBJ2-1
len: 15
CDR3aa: ASSLTTSGSVYNEQF

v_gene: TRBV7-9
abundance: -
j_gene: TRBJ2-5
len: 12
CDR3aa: ASSLAGNQETQY

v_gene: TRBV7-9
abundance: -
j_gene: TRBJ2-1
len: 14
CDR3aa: ASSGRQGSYHNEQF

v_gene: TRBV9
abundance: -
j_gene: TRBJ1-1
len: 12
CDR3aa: ASTPWGWNTEAF

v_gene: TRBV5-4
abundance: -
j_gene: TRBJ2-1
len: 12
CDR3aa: ASSLGTSDNEQF

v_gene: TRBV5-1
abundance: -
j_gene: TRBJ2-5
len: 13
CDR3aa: ASIDRGLSRETQY

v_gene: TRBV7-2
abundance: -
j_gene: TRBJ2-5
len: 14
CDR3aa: ASSSSGTGRQETQY

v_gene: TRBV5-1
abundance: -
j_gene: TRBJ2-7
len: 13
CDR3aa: ASSLAGQPVAEQY

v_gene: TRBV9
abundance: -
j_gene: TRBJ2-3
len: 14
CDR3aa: ASSVGAGGITDTQY

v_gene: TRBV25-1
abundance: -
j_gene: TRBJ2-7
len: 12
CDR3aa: ASSELSFSHEQY

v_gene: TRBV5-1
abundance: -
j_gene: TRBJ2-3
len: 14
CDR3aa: ASSTGLAGVGDTQY

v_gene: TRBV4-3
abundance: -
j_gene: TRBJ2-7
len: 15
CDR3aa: ASSQGRASGVSYEQY

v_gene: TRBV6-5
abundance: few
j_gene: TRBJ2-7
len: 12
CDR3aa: ASSVQRELSEQY

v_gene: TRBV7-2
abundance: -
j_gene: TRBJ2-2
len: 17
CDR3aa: ASSLESQYPHKNTGELF

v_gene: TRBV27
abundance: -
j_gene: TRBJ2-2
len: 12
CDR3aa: ASSLSRTRGELF

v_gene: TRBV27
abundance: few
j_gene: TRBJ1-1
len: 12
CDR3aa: ASSIGTGNTEAF

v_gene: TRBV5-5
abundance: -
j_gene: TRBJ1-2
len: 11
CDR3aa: ASSLHQGAGYT

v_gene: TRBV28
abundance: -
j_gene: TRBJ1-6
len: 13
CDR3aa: ASSYPLPGNSPLH

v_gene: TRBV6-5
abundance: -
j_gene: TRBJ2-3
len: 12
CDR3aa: ASNEGGGADPQY

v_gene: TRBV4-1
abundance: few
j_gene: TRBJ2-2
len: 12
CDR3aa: ASSHLLASGELF

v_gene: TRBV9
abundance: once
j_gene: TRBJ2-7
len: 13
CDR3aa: ASSVAGTGIHEQY

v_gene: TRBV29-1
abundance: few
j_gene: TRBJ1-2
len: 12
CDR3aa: SGFSTGQTYGYT